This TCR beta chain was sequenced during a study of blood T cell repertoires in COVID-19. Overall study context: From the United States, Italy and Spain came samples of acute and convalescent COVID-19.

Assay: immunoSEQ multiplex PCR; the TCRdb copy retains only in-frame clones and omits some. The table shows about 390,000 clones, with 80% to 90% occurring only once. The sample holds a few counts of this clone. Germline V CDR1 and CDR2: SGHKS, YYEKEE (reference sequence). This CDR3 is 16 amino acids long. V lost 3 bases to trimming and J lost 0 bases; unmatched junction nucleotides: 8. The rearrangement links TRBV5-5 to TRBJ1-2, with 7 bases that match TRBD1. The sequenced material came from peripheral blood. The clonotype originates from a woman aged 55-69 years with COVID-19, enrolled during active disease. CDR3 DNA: TGTGCCAGCAGCTCGTCGCAGGGGGTAGCTAACTATGGCTACACCTTC. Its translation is CASSSSQGVANYGYTF.